The TCR beta chain under discussion was sequenced for a study of T-cell memory formation after mild COVID-19. About the study: Clustering of TCRs was largely donor specific. Overall study results and limits: There were some responding clones in pre-infection memory, which suggested that cross-reactive memory had joined. Contracting clones from day 15 to 85 showed balanced CD4/CD8; later expanders favored CD4+.

This clonotype has a count of ten or more. The antigen remains unidentified. Germline V gene lookup returns CDR1 KGHSH and CDR2 LQKENI. V dropped 5 bases and J dropped 5 bases, with 20 bases sitting between them. CDR3 size: 16 residues. TCRdb processed the 5' RACE reads anew with MiXCR; each CDR3 protein has one entry. The data show 30,000 to 45,000 distinct CDR3 sequences, with about an eighth seen just once and around 28% held by the top ten. Source material: PBMCs or a T cell subset sorted from them (not recorded which). The clonotype comes from a man between 18 and 29 years old who had mild COVID-19 (a few samples of this study predate the infection). Cell type and time point are not known. The gene calls are TRBV18 and TRBJ2-3; D is perhaps TRBD1 (7 bases). The CDR3 coding sequence is TGTGCCAGCTCAGGAGGGGGCTCGGCGGCCCGAGATACGCAGTATTTT. This encodes CASSGGGSAARDTQYF.